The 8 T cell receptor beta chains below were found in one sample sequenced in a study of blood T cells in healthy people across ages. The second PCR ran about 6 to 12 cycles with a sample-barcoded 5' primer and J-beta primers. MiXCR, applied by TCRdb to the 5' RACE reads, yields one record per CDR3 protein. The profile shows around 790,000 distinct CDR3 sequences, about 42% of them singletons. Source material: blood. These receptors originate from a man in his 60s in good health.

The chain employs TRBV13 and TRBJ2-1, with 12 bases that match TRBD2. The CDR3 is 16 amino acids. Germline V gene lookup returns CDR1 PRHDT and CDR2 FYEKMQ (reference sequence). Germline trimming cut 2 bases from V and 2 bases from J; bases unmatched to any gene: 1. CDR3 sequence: CASSLRTSGAYNEQFF. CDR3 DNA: TGTGCCAGCAGCTTAAGGACTAGCGGGGCCTACAATGAGCAGTTCTTC.

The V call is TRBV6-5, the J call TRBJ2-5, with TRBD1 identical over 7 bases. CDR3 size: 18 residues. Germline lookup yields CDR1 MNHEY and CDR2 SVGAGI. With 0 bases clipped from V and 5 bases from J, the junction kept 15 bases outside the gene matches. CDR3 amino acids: CASSYSPTGIRVGETQYF. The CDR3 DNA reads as TGTGCCAGCAGTTACTCTCCGACAGGGATAAGAGTGGGGGAGACCCAGTACTTC.

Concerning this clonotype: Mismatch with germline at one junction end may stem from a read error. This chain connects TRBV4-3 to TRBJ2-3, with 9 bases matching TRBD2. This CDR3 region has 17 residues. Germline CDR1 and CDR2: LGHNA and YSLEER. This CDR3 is CASSRILAGHSTDTQYF. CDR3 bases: TGCGCCAGCAGCCGTATTCTAGCGGGGCATAGCACTGATACGCAGTATTTT.

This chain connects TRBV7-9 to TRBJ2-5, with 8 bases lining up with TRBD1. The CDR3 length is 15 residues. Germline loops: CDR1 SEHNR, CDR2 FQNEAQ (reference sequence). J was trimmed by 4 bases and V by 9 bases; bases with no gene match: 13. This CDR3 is CASTTVYRGRETQYF. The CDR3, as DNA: TGTGCCAGTACCACGGTTTACAGGGGGAGAGAGACCCAGTACTTC.

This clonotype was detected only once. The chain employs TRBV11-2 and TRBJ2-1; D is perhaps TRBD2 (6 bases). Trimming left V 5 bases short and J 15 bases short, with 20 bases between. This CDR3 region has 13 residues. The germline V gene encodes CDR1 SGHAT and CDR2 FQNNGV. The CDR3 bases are TGTGCCAGCAGCCCAGCCGAAGGACTAAGGTGGTTCTTC. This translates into CASSPAEGLRWFF. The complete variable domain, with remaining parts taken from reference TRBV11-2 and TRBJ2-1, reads EAGVAQSPRYKIIEKRQSVAFWCNPISGHATLYWYQQILGQGPKLLIQFQNNGVVDDSQLPKDRFSAERLKGVDSTLKIQPAKLEDSAVYLCASSPAEGLRWFFGPGTRLTVL.

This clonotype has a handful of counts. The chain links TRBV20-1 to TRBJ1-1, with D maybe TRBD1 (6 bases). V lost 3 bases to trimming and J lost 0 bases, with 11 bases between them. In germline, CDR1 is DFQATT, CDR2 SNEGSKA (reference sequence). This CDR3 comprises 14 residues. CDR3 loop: CSASRGHLNTEAFF. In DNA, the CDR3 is TGCAGTGCTAGTAGGGGACACCTGAACACTGAAGCTTTCTTT.

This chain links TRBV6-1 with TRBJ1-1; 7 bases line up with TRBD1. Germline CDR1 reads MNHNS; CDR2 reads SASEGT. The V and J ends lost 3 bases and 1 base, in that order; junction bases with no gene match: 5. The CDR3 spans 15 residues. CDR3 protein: CASSDEGARNTEAFF. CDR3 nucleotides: TGTGCCAGCAGTGACGAGGGGGCTCGGAACACTGAAGCTTTCTTT.

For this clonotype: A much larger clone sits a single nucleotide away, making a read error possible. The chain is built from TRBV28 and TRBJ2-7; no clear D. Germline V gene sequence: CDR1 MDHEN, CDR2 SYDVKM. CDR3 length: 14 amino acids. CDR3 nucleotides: TGTGCCAGCACCTCGGAGTTCCTCTCCCACGAGCAGTACTTC. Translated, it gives CASTSEFLSHEQYF.